This TCR beta chain is drawn from a study of graft-versus-host responses after intestinal transplantation. The wider study: Transplantation in recipients was multivisceral, liver-intestinal, or isolated intestinal. For approximately three years after anti-thymocyte globulin induction, all recipients took tacrolimus and steroids.

Germline V gene data show CDR1 as PRHDT and CDR2 as FYEKMQ (reference sequence). The J segment lost 5 bases and the V segment lost 0 bases, leaving 0 bases of the junction unmatched. This CDR3 region has 13 residues. Study-wide results and caveats: GvH clone levels peaked in circulation, and this peak was associated with early post-transplant HvG declines. Recipient bone marrow held GvH clones, some seen earlier in ileum or blood.

On this clone itself: The antigen is unknown.

The method was immunoSEQ multiplex PCR; TCRdb's version includes in-frame clones alone and lacks a portion of them. The sample has around 110,000 clones, roughly 87% seen once. The chain has TRBV13 and TRBJ1-2; 7 positions agree with TRBD1. Specimen: unstimulated CD4+ T cells sorted from spleen or lymph node cells, collected before transplant. The source is a human donor who was the organ donor for an intestinal transplant. The DNA for the CDR3 is TGTGCCAGCAGCTTAGGACAGGGGTATGGCTACACCTTC. This gives the protein CASSLGQGYGYTF. The entire variable domain, with the rest obtained from reference TRBV13 and TRBJ1-2, is as follows: AAGVIQSPRHLIKEKRETATLKCYPIPRHDTVYWYQQGPGQDPQFLISFYEKMQSDKGSIPDRFSAQQFSDYHSELNMSSLELGDSALYFCASSLGQGYGYTFGSGTRLTVV.